These 28 T cell receptor beta chains came from one sample sequenced in a study of blood T cell repertoires in COVID-19. The protocol was immunoSEQ multiplex PCR, while the TCRdb copy is restricted to in-frame clones and leaves out a portion. The sample includes 150,000 to 200,000 clones, 80% of them seen just once. What was sequenced was PBMCs or T cells enriched from blood (not recorded which). The receptors were gathered from a man aged 35 to 55 who had recovered from COVID-19.

The chain joins TRBV5-8 to TRBJ2-5; 8 nucleotides line up with TRBD1. This CDR3 comprises 15 residues. CDR1 SGHTS and CDR2 YDEGEE come from the germline V gene. The V segment lost 0 bases and the J segment 5 bases; nucleotides outside the gene matches: 6. The CDR3 loop reads CASSLGDRGRETQYF. The CDR3 DNA reads TGTGCCAGCAGCTTGGGAGACAGGGGTCGCGAGACCCAGTACTTC.

V gene TRBV6-5 combines with J gene TRBJ2-5, with no clear D. This CDR3 is 10 amino acids long. V was trimmed by 7 bases and J by 3 bases, leaving 3 bases between them. The germline V gene encodes CDR1 MNHEY and CDR2 SVGAGI. As DNA, the CDR3 is TGTGCCAGCACCGAAGAGACCCAGTACTTC. Translation: CASTEETQYF.

CDR3 nucleotide sequence: TGCAGCGTCGGGACTAGCGGTGAGACCCAGTACTTC. This translates into CSVGTSGETQYF. This chain links TRBV29-1 with TRBJ2-5, with 11 bases that match TRBD2. CDR1 and CDR2 (germline): SQVTM, ANQGSEA. This CDR3 contains 12 residues. Trimming at V came to 6 bases and at J to 5 bases, leaving 2 bases not matched to a gene.

V gene TRBV29-1 combines with J gene TRBJ1-2, with 7 bases matching TRBD1. Germline CDR1 and CDR2: SQVTM and ANQGSEA. There are 14 residues in the CDR3. V was clipped by 0 bases and J by 8 bases; unmatched bases: 9. The DNA for the CDR3 is TGCAGCGTTGAAGACTCGAAGGGGGCGTACGGCTACACCTTC. It yields the protein CSVEDSKGAYGYTF.

The chain carries TRBV19 and TRBJ1-5; 8 positions agree with TRBD1. This CDR3 region has 15 residues. V lost 10 bases and J lost 6; bases outside the gene matches: 14. Per the germline V gene, CDR1 is LNHDA and CDR2 is SQIVND (reference sequence). CDR3 amino acids: CATAQALDRVQPQHF. The DNA for the CDR3 is TGTGCCACCGCCCAGGCACTGGACAGGGTTCAGCCCCAGCATTTT.

The chain links TRBV24-1 to TRBJ2-2, with 12 bases matching TRBD2. Germline assignment: CDR1 KGHDR and CDR2 SFDVKD. This CDR3 has 18 amino acids. Trimming cost V 3 bases and J 5 bases; bases outside gene matches: 9. The CDR3 loop reads CATSDKGRLAGETGELFF. In nucleotides, the CDR3 is TGTGCCACCAGTGATAAAGGTAGACTAGCGGGGGAAACCGGGGAGCTGTTTTTT.

J is TRBJ1-5 and V is TRBV24-1; possible D gene TRBD1, 6 bases. The CDR3 consists of 17 residues. Germline V gene sequence: CDR1 KGHDR, CDR2 SFDVKD. V was trimmed by 4 bases and J by 3 bases, leaving 18 bases between them. CDR3: CATSDAQGLGDNQPQHF. CDR3 sequence (DNA): TGTGCCACCAGTGACGCACAGGGCCTGGGGGACAATCAGCCCCAGCATTTT.

The J gene is TRBJ2-1, the V gene TRBV19; TRBD2 is a possible D gene (5 bases). Germline values: CDR1 LNHDA, CDR2 SQIVND (reference sequence). The CDR3 has 13 amino acids. The V gene lost 7 bases and the J gene lost 8 bases, with 15 bases spanning the gap. In nucleotides, the CDR3 is TGTGCCAGTAAAGGCTACTCCGGGGATGAGCAGTTCTTC. Translation: CASKGYSGDEQFF.

The genes are TRBV12-3 or TRBV12-4 and TRBJ1-1; D is unclear. Between the trimmed V and J ends, which lost 3 bases and 1 base, there was a span of 6 bases. The CDR3 spans 13 residues. CDR3 sequence (DNA): TGTGCCAGCAGTTTTGGTAGGAACACTGAAGCTTTCTTT. This sequence encodes CASSFGRNTEAFF.

The chain recombines TRBV12-3 or TRBV12-4 with TRBJ1-2; D may be TRBD1 (5 bases). The CDR3 has 11 amino acids. Between the trimmed V and J ends, which lost 5 bases and 7 bases, there was a span of 8 bases. CDR3 nucleotide sequence: TGTGCCAGCAGTCGGGGGGGTGGCTACACCTTC. It translates to CASSRGGGYTF.

This clone was detected once. This chain joins TRBV19 and TRBJ1-2; possible D gene TRBD1, 5 bases. The CDR3 length is 18 residues. Per the germline V gene, CDR1 is LNHDA and CDR2 is SQIVND (reference sequence). The V and J ends lost 5 bases and 5 bases respectively, with 27 bases between them. The CDR3 loop reads CASSLFTEGIGARYGYTF. The CDR3 bases are TGTGCCAGTAGTCTTTTCACTGAAGGGATTGGGGCGCGTTATGGCTACACCTTC.

This clone has a count of ten or more. This sequence joins TRBV30 and TRBJ1-6; 8 bases agree with TRBD1. Per the germline V gene, CDR1 is GTSNPN and CDR2 is SVGIG (reference sequence). Unmatched junction bases numbered 7, after V lost 5 bases and J lost 10 bases. The CDR3 runs to 13 residues. Here the CDR3 reads CAWEDRATSPLHF. CDR3 sequence (DNA): TGTGCCTGGGAGGACAGGGCTACCTCACCCCTCCACTTT.

V gene TRBV10-3 combines with J gene TRBJ1-2; 9 bases are a match to TRBD1. CDR1 is ENHRY and CDR2 is SYGVKD in the germline V gene. The CDR3 contains 16 residues. The J segment lost 0 bases and the V segment lost 4 bases, leaving 6 bases of the junction unmatched. Here the CDR3 DNA reads TGTGCCATCAGTGTTACAGGGGGCTTGTCTAACTATGGCTACACCTTC. Residues: CAISVTGGLSNYGYTF.

The V gene is TRBV5-1, the J gene TRBJ1-4; a possible D gene is TRBD1 (5 bases). CDR1 and CDR2 (germline): SGHRS, YFSETQ. V lost 1 base, J lost 8 bases, and 15 bases lay in between. This CDR3 spans 15 amino acids. CDR3 region: CASSLNAGLGEKLFF. CDR3 nucleotide sequence: TGCGCCAGCAGCTTGAATGCAGGGTTAGGGGAAAAACTGTTTTTT. Drawing the rest from reference TRBV5-1 and TRBJ1-4, the complete variable domain is KAGVTQTPRYLIKTRGQQVTLSCSPISGHRSVSWYQQTPGQGLQFLFEYFSETQRNKGNFPGRFSGRQFSNSRSEMNVSTLELGDSALYLCASSLNAGLGEKLFFGSGTQLSVL.

This chain uses TRBV27 with TRBJ1-1; D uncertain. The V end lost 3 bases, the J end lost 0 bases, and 14 bases lay between the germline ends. The CDR3 is made up of 16 amino acids. CDR1 and CDR2 from the germline V gene are MNHEY and SMNVEV (reference sequence). The CDR3 nucleotides read TGTGCCAGCAGTTTCCGTGCAGACTTCATGAACACTGAAGCTTTCTTT. It translates to CASSFRADFMNTEAFF.

This rearrangement joins TRBV11-1 to TRBJ2-1; a weak D match, TRBD1 (6 bases). CDR1 is SGHAT and CDR2 is FQDESV in the germline V gene (reference sequence). This CDR3 spans 13 amino acids. V was cut by 8 bases and J by 6 bases, with 14 bases left in between. The CDR3 sequence is CASVKGDTNEQFF. CDR3 nucleotide sequence: TGTGCCAGCGTGAAAGGGGACACCAATGAGCAGTTCTTC.

This chain connects TRBV5-1 to TRBJ1-2, with D perhaps matching TRBD1 (6 bases). Germline loops: CDR1 SGHRS, CDR2 YFSETQ. The CDR3 runs 16 residues. V was clipped by 4 bases and J by 3 bases, with 19 bases between them. The CDR3 is CASSPQPGTSHYGYTF. CDR3 nucleotides: TGCGCCAGCAGCCCGCAGCCAGGGACATCCCACTATGGCTACACCTTC.

The chain combines TRBV18 with TRBJ1-5; no clear D gene. CDR1 is KGHSH and CDR2 is LQKENI in the germline V gene. V gave up 3 bases and J gave up 2 bases, with 8 bases separating them. The CDR3 runs 14 residues. In nucleotides, the CDR3 is TGTGCCAGCTCACCGCCCGGGGGCAATCAGCCCCAGCATTTT. Its protein product is CASSPPGGNQPQHF.

The chain uses TRBV7-3 and TRBJ2-1; 8 bases align to TRBD2. The CDR3 covers 16 residues. Germline assignment: CDR1 SGHTA and CDR2 FQGTGA. J was trimmed by 7 bases and V by 4 bases; bases with no gene match: 12. As DNA, the CDR3 is TGTGCCAGCAGCTCAGGGGCGGCGGGGGGCCGAAATGAGCAGTTCTTC. Protein product: CASSSGAAGGRNEQFF.

The chain combines TRBV30 with TRBJ1-2; D perhaps matches TRBD1 (5 bases). In germline, CDR1 is GTSNPN, CDR2 SVGIG (reference sequence). The CDR3 extends over 11 amino acids. Trimming removed 3 bases from V and 7 bases from J, with 9 bases in between. CDR3 protein: CAWSGGVGYTF. The CDR3 nucleotides are TGTGCCTGGAGCGGGGGGGTTGGCTACACCTTC.

The chain employs TRBV24-1 and TRBJ2-3, with 9 bases matching TRBD2. CDR1 and CDR2 from the germline V gene are KGHDR and SFDVKD. This CDR3 contains 19 residues. The V segment lost 5 bases and the J segment 1 base; nucleotides outside the gene matches: 15. The CDR3 spells CATSVASGVRHARTDTQYF. The CDR3 DNA sequence: TGTGCCACCAGTGTGGCTAGCGGGGTCAGGCATGCGCGCACAGATACGCAGTATTTT.

For the CDR3, the DNA is TGTGCCTGCTTGGGTTCGGTAGGGGGCAACTATGGCTACACCTTC. It codes for CACLGSVGGNYGYTF. V gene TRBV30 combines with J gene TRBJ1-2; TRBD1 matches at 7 bases. The CDR3 covers 15 residues. Germline CDR1 and CDR2: GTSNPN and SVGIG (reference sequence). V shed 6 bases, J shed 2 bases, and the junction held 12 bases outside the gene matches.

V is TRBV10-3 and J is TRBJ2-3; 7 bases are shared with TRBD2. The CDR3 sequence is 14 residues long. Germline V gene lookup returns CDR1 ENHRY and CDR2 SYGVKD. Losses at the gene ends were 10 bases for V and 4 bases for J; bases not matched to a gene: 11. Here the CDR3 reads CATSVGGGSDTQYF. CDR3 DNA: TGTGCCACCTCCGTGGGGGGGGGTTCAGATACGCAGTATTTT.

The chain combines TRBV19 with TRBJ1-1, with unresolved D. V was cut by 5 bases and J by 3 bases, with 16 bases left in between. The V gene's germline CDR1 is LNHDA and CDR2 SQIVND (reference sequence). The length of the CDR3 is 15 residues. The CDR3 DNA sequence: TGTGCCAGTAGTCGGACTGTCCCTGGGGACACTGAAGCTTTCTTT. It encodes CASSRTVPGDTEAFF.

CDR3 in DNA: TGTGCCAGCAGCTCAACAGGGGGCTATAATTCACCCCTCCACTTT. Its protein is CASSSTGGYNSPLHF. This chain joins TRBV11-2 and TRBJ1-6, with 8 bases matching TRBD1. The CDR3 totals 15 residues. Germline CDR1 is SGHAT and CDR2 is FQNNGV. The J segment lost 3 bases and the V segment lost 4 bases, leaving 2 bases of the junction unmatched.

This chain connects TRBV7-3 to TRBJ1-1, with 11 bases identical to TRBD1. Germline V CDR1 and CDR2: SGHTA, FQGTGA. The ends lost 5 bases at V and 9 bases at J; junction bases unmatched: 11. The CDR3 has 15 residues. The CDR3 reads CASSQNPGTGGQAFF. CDR3 DNA sequence: TGTGCCAGCAGCCAAAACCCCGGGACAGGGGGACAAGCTTTCTTT.

V and J are TRBV30 and TRBJ1-4; D gene unclear. The CDR3 sequence is 12 residues long. CDR1 and CDR2 from the germline V gene are GTSNPN and SVGIG (reference sequence). V lost 3 bases and J 4 bases, leaving 6 bases between the germline ends. CDR3 amino acids: CAWRRFNEKLFF. In nucleotides, the CDR3 is TGTGCCTGGAGGCGGTTTAATGAAAAACTGTTTTTT.

For this clone: The conserved closing phenylalanine or tryptophan is absent in this CDR3, likely reflecting a read error. It is unclear where the CDR3 begins or ends on the DNA, so no DNA is shown, and the CDR3 is as TCRdb lists it. The V gene is TRBV3-1 (or the pseudogene TRBV3-2), the J gene TRBJ1-2; the table assigns TRBD1, which was not confirmed against the DNA. Inclusive of both ends, the CDR3 amounts to 15 amino acids. Germline lookup yields CDR1 LGHDT and CDR2 YNNKEL (reference sequence). The CDR3 here is CASSQRTGTGGYITL.